The rows below give T cell receptor beta chains drawn from one sample of a study of blood T cell repertoires in COVID-19. Sequencing used immunoSEQ multiplex PCR; TCRdb keeps in-frame clones, though not all of them. The table shows 150,000 to 200,000 clones, with around 73% occurring only once. Sequencing was carried out using PBMCs or T cells enriched from blood (not recorded which). The source of these receptors is a woman aged 50 to 65 who had recovered from COVID-19. CDR3s include the opening cysteine and the closing phenylalanine or tryptophan. The order of the fields is D gene, clone size, J gene, V gene, CDR3 protein, CDR3 DNA. D genes are given only for firm matches. Clone size is stated in some rows and not others, as once, few, many or a class when expanded.

d_gene: TRBD1
abundance: NA
j_gene: TRBJ2-1
v_gene: TRBV24-1
CDR3aa: CATPSRDRGSNEQFF
CDR3nt: TGTGCCACCCCCTCCCGGGACAGGGGCTCCAATGAGCAGTTCTTC

d_gene: NA
abundance: NA
j_gene: TRBJ1-6
v_gene: TRBV11-2
CDR3aa: CASSPVTGKYNSPLHF
CDR3nt: TGTGCCAGCAGCCCAGTAACAGGGAAGTATAATTCACCCCTCCACTTT

d_gene: TRBD1
abundance: NA
j_gene: TRBJ2-1
v_gene: TRBV27
CDR3aa: CASSLSGTGSYEQFF
CDR3nt: TGTGCCAGCAGTTTATCAGGGACAGGGTCCTATGAGCAGTTCTTC

d_gene: NA
abundance: once
j_gene: TRBJ2-7
v_gene: TRBV3-1/TRBV3-2
CDR3aa: CASSLRQIPSYEQYF
CDR3nt: TGTGCCAGCAGCCTCCGACAGATTCCCTCCTACGAGCAGTACTTC

d_gene: TRBD1
abundance: NA
j_gene: TRBJ1-1
v_gene: TRBV5-1
CDR3aa: CASSSRQGGNTEAFF
CDR3nt: TGCGCCAGCAGCTCGAGACAGGGGGGGAACACTGAAGCTTTCTTT

d_gene: NA
abundance: NA
j_gene: TRBJ2-7
v_gene: TRBV27
CDR3aa: CASRKRATYEQYF
CDR3nt: TGTGCCAGCAGGAAGCGGGCAACCTACGAGCAGTACTTC

d_gene: NA
abundance: NA
j_gene: TRBJ2-5
v_gene: TRBV5-1
CDR3aa: CASSSGDAVETQYF
CDR3nt: TGCGCCAGCAGCTCGGGGGACGCAGTAGAGACCCAGTACTTC

d_gene: NA
abundance: NA
j_gene: TRBJ2-1
v_gene: TRBV7-2
CDR3aa: CASSLVGGTGVDGQFF
CDR3nt: TGTGCCAGCAGCTTAGTGGGGGGAACAGGGGTCGACGGGCAGTTCTTC

d_gene: TRBD1
abundance: few
j_gene: TRBJ2-7
v_gene: TRBV10-3
CDR3aa: CAISLTTGGSYEQYF
CDR3nt: TGTGCCATCAGTCTTACGACAGGGGGCTCCTACGAGCAGTACTTC

d_gene: NA
abundance: many
j_gene: TRBJ1-1
v_gene: TRBV9
CDR3aa: CASSSQVNTEAFF
CDR3nt: TGTGCCAGCAGCTCCCAGGTGAACACTGAAGCTTTCTTT

d_gene: TRBD2
abundance: NA
j_gene: TRBJ2-1
v_gene: TRBV4-3
CDR3aa: CASSQDYTSGSNEQFF
CDR3nt: TGCGCCAGCAGCCAAGATTACACTAGCGGGAGTAATGAGCAGTTCTTC

d_gene: TRBD1
abundance: NA
j_gene: TRBJ1-6
v_gene: TRBV15
CDR3aa: CATSRDRGQGASPLHF
CDR3nt: TGTGCCACCAGCAGAGATCGGGGGCAGGGGGCTTCACCCCTCCACTTT

d_gene: NA
abundance: NA
j_gene: TRBJ2-1
v_gene: TRBV19
CDR3aa: CASSIARSSYNEQFF
CDR3nt: TGTGCCAGTAGTATAGCGCGAAGCTCCTACAATGAGCAGTTCTTC

d_gene: TRBD1
abundance: NA
j_gene: TRBJ1-2
v_gene: TRBV4-2
CDR3aa: CASSQGQGVSYGYTF
CDR3nt: TGTGCCAGCAGCCAAGGGCAGGGGGTTTCCTATGGCTACACCTTC

d_gene: TRBD1
abundance: NA
j_gene: TRBJ1-1
v_gene: TRBV7-3
CDR3aa: CASRLTGDMNTEAFF
CDR3nt: TGTGCCAGCAGGTTAACAGGGGACATGAACACTGAAGCTTTCTTT

d_gene: TRBD1
abundance: NA
j_gene: TRBJ1-4
v_gene: TRBV27
CDR3aa: CASSFIRGIWEKLFF
CDR3nt: TGTGCCAGCAGTTTCATCAGGGGGATATGGGAAAAACTGTTTTTT

d_gene: TRBD1
abundance: NA
j_gene: TRBJ1-6
v_gene: TRBV4-3
CDR3aa: CASSHTRIGTGGEGSPLHF
CDR3nt: TGCGCCAGCAGCCACACTCGGATAGGGACAGGGGGCGAAGGTTCACCCCTCCACTTT

d_gene: NA
abundance: NA
j_gene: TRBJ1-3
v_gene: TRBV6-1
CDR3aa: CASSEDIGGIRRNTIYF
CDR3nt: TGTGCCAGCAGTGAAGATATAGGGGGTATTCGGAGAAACACCATATATTTT

d_gene: NA
abundance: NA
j_gene: TRBJ1-4
v_gene: TRBV6-1
CDR3aa: CASSERQGYREKLFF
CDR3nt: TGTGCCAGCAGTGAACGGCAGGGATACAGGGAAAAACTGTTTTTT

d_gene: TRBD2
abundance: once
j_gene: TRBJ2-5
v_gene: TRBV5-1
CDR3aa: CASSNRLAGLRETQYF
CDR3nt: TGCGCCAGCAGCAATCGACTAGCGGGGCTCAGAGAGACCCAGTACTTC

d_gene: NA
abundance: NA
j_gene: TRBJ1-3
v_gene: TRBV5-6
CDR3aa: CASSLEALSGNTIYF
CDR3nt: TGTGCCAGCAGCTTGGAAGCGCTCTCTGGAAACACCATATATTTT

d_gene: NA
abundance: NA
j_gene: TRBJ2-7
v_gene: TRBV6-2/TRBV6-3
CDR3aa: CASSPIRTHYEQYF
CDR3nt: TGTGCCAGCAGTCCGATTCGGACACACTACGAGCAGTACTTC

d_gene: NA
abundance: NA
j_gene: TRBJ2-6
v_gene: TRBV7-2
CDR3aa: CASSLLGGANVLTF
CDR3nt: TGTGCCAGCAGCTTACTTGGCGGGGCCAACGTCCTGACTTTC

d_gene: NA
abundance: few
j_gene: TRBJ1-3
v_gene: TRBV5-6
CDR3aa: CASSLLQGSGNTIYF
CDR3nt: TGTGCCAGCAGCTTGTTACAGGGAAGTGGAAACACCATATATTTT

d_gene: NA
abundance: NA
j_gene: TRBJ1-5
v_gene: TRBV7-9
CDR3aa: CASSLGGGGQPQHF
CDR3nt: TGTGCCAGCAGCTTAGGGGGAGGGGGACAGCCCCAGCATTTT

d_gene: TRBD2
abundance: few
j_gene: TRBJ2-7
v_gene: TRBV6-2/TRBV6-3
CDR3aa: CASSYSPSGSAYEQYF
CDR3nt: TGTGCCAGCAGTTACTCCCCTAGCGGGAGTGCCTACGAGCAGTACTTC

d_gene: NA
abundance: NA
j_gene: TRBJ1-5
v_gene: TRBV9
CDR3aa: CASSVGAGFQPQHF
CDR3nt: TGTGCCAGCAGCGTAGGAGCAGGGTTCCAGCCCCAGCATTTT

d_gene: TRBD2
abundance: NA
j_gene: TRBJ2-3
v_gene: TRBV7-2
CDR3aa: CASSFRLAGTDTQYF
CDR3nt: TGTGCCAGCAGCTTCAGACTAGCGGGTACAGATACGCAGTATTTT

d_gene: NA
abundance: once
j_gene: TRBJ1-2
v_gene: TRBV25-1
CDR3aa: CASSDTGIRGGYTF
CDR3nt: TGTGCCAGCAGTGACACAGGAATTAGGGGTGGCTACACCTTC

d_gene: TRBD2
abundance: NA
j_gene: TRBJ2-7
v_gene: TRBV6-2/TRBV6-3
CDR3aa: CASSHTLAGVGEEQYF
CDR3nt: TGTGCCAGCAGCCACACCCTAGCGGGAGTCGGTGAAGAGCAGTACTTC

d_gene: TRBD2
abundance: few
j_gene: TRBJ2-3
v_gene: TRBV19
CDR3aa: CASSIKISGAGGPTDTQYF
CDR3nt: TGTGCCAGTAGTATCAAAATCTCGGGGGCGGGAGGCCCCACAGATACGCAGTATTTT

d_gene: TRBD1
abundance: NA
j_gene: TRBJ1-1
v_gene: TRBV11-2
CDR3aa: CASSLAVGQVPLNTEAFF
CDR3nt: TGTGCCAGCAGCTTAGCCGTGGGACAGGTACCCTTGAACACTGAAGCTTTCTTT

d_gene: NA
abundance: few
j_gene: TRBJ2-7
v_gene: TRBV11-3
CDR3aa: CASSPRFRNSAYYSYEQYF
CDR3nt: TGTGCCAGCAGCCCCCGATTTAGAAACTCGGCTTACTACTCCTACGAGCAGTACTTC

d_gene: TRBD1
abundance: NA
j_gene: TRBJ2-2
v_gene: TRBV5-8
CDR3aa: CASRPGTGSYFGELFF
CDR3nt: TGTGCCAGCAGACCCGGGACAGGGAGTTACTTCGGGGAGCTGTTTTTT

d_gene: TRBD2
abundance: once
j_gene: TRBJ2-1
v_gene: TRBV19
CDR3aa: CASSTIAGLGNEQFF
CDR3nt: TGTGCCAGTAGTACAATAGCGGGACTGGGTAATGAGCAGTTCTTC

d_gene: TRBD2
abundance: NA
j_gene: TRBJ2-1
v_gene: TRBV5-5
CDR3aa: CASIRYPGLADNEQFF
CDR3nt: TGTGCCAGCATAAGATACCCGGGACTAGCGGACAATGAGCAGTTCTTC

d_gene: NA
abundance: NA
j_gene: TRBJ2-1
v_gene: TRBV5-8
CDR3aa: CASSLKRHGEQFF
CDR3nt: TGTGCCAGCAGCTTGAAAAGACACGGTGAGCAGTTCTTC

d_gene: TRBD1
abundance: NA
j_gene: TRBJ2-7
v_gene: TRBV18
CDR3aa: CASSPGQGLSEQYF
CDR3nt: TGTGCCAGCTCACCGGGACAGGGACTCTCCGAGCAGTACTTC

d_gene: NA
abundance: NA
j_gene: TRBJ1-5
v_gene: TRBV28
CDR3aa: CASETGLANNQPQHF
CDR3nt: TGTGCCAGCGAAACGGGACTTGCGAACAATCAGCCCCAGCATTTT

d_gene: NA
abundance: NA
j_gene: TRBJ1-5
v_gene: TRBV5-8
CDR3aa: CASRDRDMGQPQHF
CDR3nt: TGTGCCAGCAGGGACCGGGACATGGGACAGCCCCAGCATTTT

d_gene: TRBD2
abundance: NA
j_gene: TRBJ2-7
v_gene: TRBV5-1
CDR3aa: CASSFTSGVSPYEQYF
CDR3nt: TGCGCCAGCAGCTTCACTAGCGGAGTTTCACCCTACGAGCAGTACTTC

d_gene: TRBD1
abundance: NA
j_gene: TRBJ2-3
v_gene: TRBV10-3
CDR3aa: CAISGTGGRTDTQYF
CDR3nt: TGTGCCATCAGCGGGACAGGGGGGCGGACAGATACGCAGTATTTT

d_gene: NA
abundance: few
j_gene: TRBJ2-7
v_gene: TRBV5-6
CDR3aa: CASSLDRDLYEQYF
CDR3nt: TGTGCCAGCAGCTTGGACAGGGACCTCTACGAGCAGTACTTC

d_gene: NA
abundance: NA
j_gene: TRBJ1-1
v_gene: TRBV5-1
CDR3aa: CASSLGAPNTEAFF
CDR3nt: TGCGCCAGCAGCTTGGGGGCTCCGAACACTGAAGCTTTCTTT

d_gene: NA
abundance: NA
j_gene: TRBJ2-1
v_gene: TRBV9
CDR3aa: CASSQGGPRGSYNEQFF
CDR3nt: TGTGCCAGTTCCCAAGGCGGCCCGCGGGGCTCCTACAATGAGCAGTTCTTC

d_gene: NA
abundance: NA
j_gene: TRBJ1-6
v_gene: TRBV7-8
CDR3aa: CASSPRGRGSYNSPLHF
CDR3nt: TGTGCCAGCAGCCCTCGGGGAAGAGGCTCCTATAATTCACCCCTCCACTTT

d_gene: NA
abundance: once
j_gene: TRBJ1-2
v_gene: TRBV4-2
CDR3aa: CASSQVLRGEDGYTF
CDR3nt: TGTGCCAGCAGCCAAGTCCTACGGGGAGAGGATGGCTACACCTTC

d_gene: TRBD1
abundance: NA
j_gene: TRBJ2-2
v_gene: TRBV5-6
CDR3aa: CASSLRGQGIPGELFF
CDR3nt: TGTGCCAGCAGCTTGAGGGGACAGGGAATACCCGGGGAGCTGTTTTTT

d_gene: NA
abundance: NA
j_gene: TRBJ1-2
v_gene: TRBV2
CDR3aa: CASGGWTARRGYTF
CDR3nt: TGTGCCAGCGGCGGCTGGACAGCCCGGCGGGGCTACACCTTC

d_gene: NA
abundance: once
j_gene: TRBJ2-5
v_gene: TRBV15
CDR3aa: CATSRAQKETQYF
CDR3nt: TGTGCCACCAGCAGGGCCCAGAAGGAGACCCAGTACTTC